The present entry profiles one T cell receptor beta chain with its context. Its antigen is not known. The data originate from a study of blood T cells in healthy people across ages. Using a J-beta primer mix together with a sample-barcoded 5' primer, a second PCR was run for roughly 7 to 11 cycles. In TCRdb, the 5' RACE reads were re-called with MiXCR into one record per CDR3 protein. The sample has over 1,200,000 distinct CDR3 sequences, approximately 63% seen once. Study-wide results and caveats: When one million T cells were used, diversity estimates were thought to be underestimates. For the donors, CMV status was unknown and possibly confounded expanded clonotype changes.

V shed 6 bases, J shed 4 bases, and the junction held 11 bases outside the gene matches. This CDR3 has 15 residues. The TCR sequence derives from a man between 18 and 29 years old in good health. The chain uses TRBV12-3 or TRBV12-4 and TRBJ1-1, with TRBD1 matching 7 bases. The sample taken for sequencing was blood. CDR3 DNA sequence: TGTGCCAGCAGACAAAATACAGGGGTTCTCACTGAAGCTTTCTTT. This encodes CASRQNTGVLTEAFF.